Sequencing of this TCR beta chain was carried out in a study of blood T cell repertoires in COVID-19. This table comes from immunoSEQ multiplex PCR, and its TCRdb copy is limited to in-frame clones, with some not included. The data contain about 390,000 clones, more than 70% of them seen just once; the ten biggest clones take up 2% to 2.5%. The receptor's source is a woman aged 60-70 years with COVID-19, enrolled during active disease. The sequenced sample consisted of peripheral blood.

The CDR3 DNA reads as TGTGCCAGCTCACGCGGAGAGGGAGAGGTGGGGAAGCAGTACTTC. Residues: CASSRGEGEVGKQYF. The chain recombines TRBV18 with TRBJ2-7; maybe TRBD2 (5 bases). CDR1 and CDR2 (germline): KGHSH, LQKENI. V was pared by 4 bases and J by 8 bases, with 21 bases between. The CDR3 spans 15 residues. Complete variable domain (other parts from reference TRBV18 and TRBJ2-7): NAGVMQNPRHLVRRRGQEARLRCSPMKGHSHVYWYRQLPEEGLKFMVYLQKENIIDESGMPKERFSAEFPKEGPSILRIQQVVRGDSAAYFCASSRGEGEVGKQYFGPGTRLTVT.